The 26 T cell receptor beta chains below all came from one sample that was sequenced in a study of spatial heterogeneity in lung cancer. Sample time point: sample taken at primary tumor resection. In each case, whole RNA from tumor, nontumor lung or frozen PBMC was sequenced unsorted. TCRdb itself ran the 5' RACE reads through MiXCR, one entry per CDR3 protein. The sample yields under 6,000 distinct CDR3 sequences, roughly 27% seen once. The specimen comprised PBMCs, sampled at surgery. Every receptor here comes from a male donor with early-stage non-small cell lung cancer.

Many counts were recorded for this clonotype. V is TRBV7-9 and J is TRBJ1-4; D perhaps matches TRBD1 (5 bases). The V end was cut by 5 bases, the J end by 8 bases, with 21 bases between. Germline CDR1 and CDR2: SEHNR and FQNEAQ (reference sequence). The CDR3 is 16 amino acids. Written as DNA, the CDR3 is TGTGCCAGCAGCCAACCTACCCTCAGGGTACGGGAAAAACTGTTTTTT. This sequence encodes CASSQPTLRVREKLFF. The variable domain in full, with the rest retrieved from reference TRBV7-9 and TRBJ1-4, is DTGVSQNPRHKITKRGQNVTFRCDPISEHNRLYWYRQTLGQGPEFLTYFQNEAQLEKSRLLSDRFSAERPKGSFSTLEIQRTEQGDSAMYLCASSQPTLRVREKLFFGSGTQLSVL.

With regard to this clonotype: One junction end disagrees with the germline gene, perhaps due to a read error. The chain links TRBV4-2 to TRBJ1-2, with TRBD1 matching 12 bases. This CDR3 contains 16 residues. Germline assignment: CDR1 LGHNA and CDR2 YNFKEQ. The CDR3 DNA follows: TGTGCCAGCAGCCAAGATAGGGGACAGGGGGCGCAAGGCTACTCCTTC. Translated: CASSQDRGQGAQGYSF.

Sample share makes this clonotype medium-sized. The chain employs TRBV6-6 and TRBJ2-7; no reliable D call. The CDR3 covers 11 residues. In germline, CDR1 is MNHNY, CDR2 SVGAGI (reference sequence). The germline V and J ends were trimmed by 6 bases and 7 bases, with 10 bases remaining between them. CDR3 bases: TGTGCCAGCAGCCAAGGGATGGAGCAGTACTTC. It yields the protein CASSQGMEQYF.

By share of the sample, this clonotype is medium-sized. The rearrangement joins TRBV14 to TRBJ1-4; no definite D call. This CDR3 has 15 amino acids. Per the germline V gene, CDR1 is SGHDN and CDR2 is FVKESK. Between the trimmed V and J ends, which lost 1 base and 6 bases, there was a span of 12 bases. Here the CDR3 DNA reads TGTGCCAGCAGCCAAGCAACAGTTCTCCATGAAAAACTGTTTTTT. This translates into CASSQATVLHEKLFF.

The V gene is TRBV7-2, the J gene TRBJ1-2; no clear D. Trimming stripped 2 bases from V and 4 bases from J, with 8 bases between. Germline-derived CDR1 and CDR2 are SGHTA and FQGNSA. The CDR3 has 13 residues. CDR3 in DNA: TGTGCCAGCAGCTTAATGGGAGGCTATGGCTACACCTTC. Protein: CASSLMGGYGYTF.

V and J are TRBV28 and TRBJ1-2; tentatively, D is TRBD1 (6 bases). CDR3 length: 14 residues. The ends were cut back, 7 bases at V and 8 bases at J, with 20 bases in the middle. Germline CDR1 is MDHEN and CDR2 is SYDVKM. The CDR3 DNA is TGTGCCAGCACCCTTAGGGCCAGGGGTAGGGGCTACACCTTC. Translation gives CASTLRARGRGYTF.

This clonotype is labeled as medium-sized. The CDR3 sequence is CSARDADWTAGEAFF. CDR3 bases: TGCAGTGCTAGAGACGCCGATTGGACGGCCGGTGAAGCTTTCTTT. The chain combines TRBV20-1 with TRBJ1-1, with D unclear. Trimming took off 0 bases at V and 7 bases at J, with 18 bases between the two ends. This CDR3 has 15 residues. CDR1 is DFQATT, CDR2 SNEGSKA, per germline (reference sequence).

A few counts support this clonotype. The chain's CDR3 is CSVRAPGTSTDTQYF. The DNA for the CDR3 is TGCAGTGTCCGAGCCCCGGGGACTAGCACAGATACGCAGTATTTT. This rearrangement joins TRBV29-1 to TRBJ2-3; a weak D match, TRBD2 (6 bases). The CDR3 is 15 residues long. From germline, CDR1 is SQVTM and CDR2 ANQGSEA.

The chain combines TRBV18 with TRBJ2-7; tentatively, D is TRBD2 (5 bases). Trimming stripped 2 bases from V and 2 bases from J, with 13 bases between. Looked up from germline, CDR1 is KGHSH and CDR2 is LQKENI. The CDR3 has 15 residues. CDR3 bases: TGTGCCAGCTCACCAGAGGGAAGGAATCCCTACGAGCAGTACTTC. Translation gives CASSPEGRNPYEQYF.

By share, this clonotype counts as medium-sized. V and J are TRBV20-1 and TRBJ1-1, with a weak D call TRBD1 (5 bases). Germline V CDR1 and CDR2: DFQATT, SNEGSKA (reference sequence). The CDR3 sequence is 13 residues long. The V and J ends lost 7 bases and 3 bases respectively, with 15 bases between them. The CDR3 region is CSDRPGGHTEAFF. Here the CDR3 DNA reads TGCAGTGACAGGCCGGGGGGACACACTGAAGCTTTCTTT.

This clonotype was recorded many times. The chain joins TRBV5-1 to TRBJ1-6; D not certain. Between the trimmed V and J ends, which lost 4 bases and 9 bases, there was a span of 17 bases. This CDR3 contains 15 residues. Germline assignment: CDR1 SGHRS and CDR2 YFSETQ. This CDR3 is CASSPGTAMGSPLHF. The CDR3 DNA is TGCGCCAGCAGCCCCGGAACGGCGATGGGTTCACCCCTCCACTTT.

In its sample, this clonotype was seen many times. This chain connects TRBV20-1 to TRBJ2-7, with 12 bases matching TRBD2. There are 15 residues in the CDR3. V trimming: 5 bases; J trimming: 0 bases; junction bases outside the gene matches: 5. The germline gives CDR1 DFQATT, CDR2 SNEGSKA (reference sequence). The DNA for the CDR3 is TGCAGTGCTCGCGGACTAGCGGGGAACTCCTACGAGCAGTACTTC. It translates to CSARGLAGNSYEQYF.

In this sample, this clonotype is medium-sized (0.01 to 0.1%). The chain combines TRBV29-1 with TRBJ1-1; possible D gene TRBD1, 6 bases. The CDR3 loop spans 13 amino acids. Germline CDR1 and CDR2: SQVTM and ANQGSEA. V lost 4 bases and J lost 4, with 13 bases in between. CDR3 sequence: CSVGLGGGTEAFF. CDR3 coding DNA: TGCAGCGTTGGACTCGGGGGCGGCACTGAAGCTTTCTTT. The whole variable domain, filled in from reference TRBV29-1 and TRBJ1-1, reads SAVISQKPSRDICQRGTSLTIQCQVDSQVTMMFWYRQQPGQSLTLIATANQGSEATYESGFVIDKFPISRPNLTFSTLTVSNMSPEDSSIYLCSVGLGGGTEAFFGQGTRLTVV.

By sample share, this clonotype is medium-sized. The V and J genes are TRBV6-2 or TRBV6-3 and TRBJ2-5; maybe TRBD1 (6 bases). The CDR3 runs to 15 residues. Germline V gives CDR1 MNHEY, CDR2 SVGEGT. Trimming removed 2 bases at V and 3 bases at J, with 13 bases between. The CDR3 spells CASSYRDTIKETQYF. The CDR3 coding sequence is TGTGCCAGCAGTTACCGGGACACCATCAAAGAGACCCAGTACTTC.

This clonotype was seen at least ten times. The genes are TRBV27 and TRBJ2-7; 8 bases map to TRBD1. The V segment lost 4 bases and the J segment 0 bases; nucleotides outside the gene matches: 2. This CDR3 contains 14 residues. Germline-derived CDR1 and CDR2 are MNHEY and SMNVEV (reference sequence). CDR3 sequence: CASSYRGTSYEQYF. CDR3 coding DNA: TGTGCCAGCAGTTACAGGGGGACCTCCTACGAGCAGTACTTC.

This clonotype turned up a few times. The chain uses TRBV6-2 or TRBV6-3 and TRBJ1-2; the D is unclear. Trimming removed 6 bases at V and 8 bases at J, with 10 bases between. The V gene's germline CDR1 is MNHEY and CDR2 SVGEGT. This CDR3 is 11 amino acids long. CDR3 coding DNA: TGTGCCAGCAGGGTGGAGGGAGGCTACACCTTC. Its translation: CASRVEGGYTF.

This clonotype is medium-sized by share. This chain connects TRBV29-1 to TRBJ2-4; D is possibly TRBD1 (6 bases). Germline CDR1 and CDR2: SQVTM and ANQGSEA. The CDR3 spans 13 residues. Trimming left V 7 bases short and J 15 bases short, with 25 bases between. The CDR3 DNA reads TGCAGCGCCACAAAGAGACTACAGGGTGAGAGGTACTTC. Translation gives CSATKRLQGERYF.

As regards this clonotype: A junction end diverges from the germline sequence, so it may reflect a read error. The J gene is TRBJ2-5, the V gene TRBV7-8; D remains unclear. CDR1 and CDR2 (germline): SGHVS, FQNEAQ. The CDR3 is 13 amino acids. The DNA for the CDR3 is TGTGCCAGCAGCTCCAAGTACCAAGGGACCCAGTACTTC. Protein product: CASSSKYQGTQYF.

The chain has TRBV7-3 and TRBJ2-3; D unclear. The CDR3 spans 14 residues. Trimming shortened V by 1 base and J by 1 base, and 6 bases separated the two germline ends. CDR1 SGHTA and CDR2 FQGTGA come from the germline V gene. CDR3 sequence: CASSLNPGTDTQYF. CDR3 coding DNA: TGTGCCAGCAGCTTAAACCCGGGCACAGATACGCAGTATTTT.

This chain connects TRBV7-2 to TRBJ1-4; the D gene is possibly TRBD1 (5 bases). Germline V gene data show CDR1 as SGHTA and CDR2 as FQGNSA. Trimming stripped 7 bases from V and 9 bases from J, with 21 bases between. The CDR3 spans 15 residues. CDR3 nucleotides: TGTGCCAGCACCCGAAACCAAGGGACGGCGAAAAAACTGTTTTTT. It translates to CASTRNQGTAKKLFF.

This clonotype is categorized as medium-sized (0.01 to 0.1%). The chain has TRBV29-1 and TRBJ2-3; 10 bases agree with TRBD1. CDR1 is SQVTM, CDR2 ANQGSEA, per germline. The CDR3 sequence is 13 residues long. The junction had 5 bases not matched to a gene; V was cut back by 7 bases and J by 4 bases. The CDR3 bases are TGCAGCGCGAGGGACAGGGGCCCAGATACGCAGTATTTT. Residues: CSARDRGPDTQYF.

Sample share makes this clonotype medium-sized. The V gene is TRBV29-1, the J gene TRBJ2-1; D possibly corresponds to TRBD2 (5 bases). The length of the CDR3 is 11 residues. V lost 6 bases, J lost 6 bases, and 9 bases lay in between. CDR1 is SQVTM and CDR2 is ANQGSEA in the germline V gene. CDR3 in DNA: TGCAGCGTGGAGGTGTTCAATGAGCAGTTCTTC. Its translation is CSVEVFNEQFF.

This clonotype has a count of ten or more. CDR3 protein: CASSGPGVSNQPQHF. Written as DNA, the CDR3 is TGTGCCAGCAGTGGCCCGGGGGTTAGCAATCAGCCCCAGCATTTT. The genes are TRBV12-3 or TRBV12-4 and TRBJ1-5, with a tentative D call TRBD1 (5 bases). This CDR3 has 15 amino acids. V lost 5 bases and J lost 0, with 11 bases in between.

This clonotype was seen a handful of times. This chain joins TRBV20-1 and TRBJ1-5; tentative D call: TRBD1 (6 bases). The germline gives CDR1 DFQATT, CDR2 SNEGSKA (reference sequence). V lost 7 bases, J lost 7 bases, and 14 bases lay in between. The CDR3 spans 12 residues. The CDR3 loop is CSGLGQRQPQHF. The CDR3 bases are TGCAGTGGACTCGGACAGCGGCAGCCCCAGCATTTT.

This clonotype rates as medium-sized (0.01 to 0.1%). The V call is TRBV6-1, the J call TRBJ1-1, with 9 nucleotides matching TRBD1. V shed 2 bases and J 1 base; nucleotides not matched to a gene: 2. CDR3 length equals 15 residues. The germline V gene encodes CDR1 MNHNS and CDR2 SASEGT. The CDR3, as DNA: TGTGCCAGCAGTGAACCGGGACAGGGGAACACTGAAGCTTTCTTT. This gives the protein CASSEPGQGNTEAFF.

On this clonotype itself: A read error is possible here, since a much larger clone lies one base away. The chain carries TRBV11-2 and TRBJ2-5, with D perhaps matching TRBD1 (5 bases). Germline lookup yields CDR1 SGHAT and CDR2 FQNNGV. The length of the CDR3 is 15 residues. CDR3: CASSLEAGYQETQCF. The CDR3 DNA reads TGTGCCAGCAGCTTAGAAGCAGGGTACCAAGAGACCCAGTGCTTC.